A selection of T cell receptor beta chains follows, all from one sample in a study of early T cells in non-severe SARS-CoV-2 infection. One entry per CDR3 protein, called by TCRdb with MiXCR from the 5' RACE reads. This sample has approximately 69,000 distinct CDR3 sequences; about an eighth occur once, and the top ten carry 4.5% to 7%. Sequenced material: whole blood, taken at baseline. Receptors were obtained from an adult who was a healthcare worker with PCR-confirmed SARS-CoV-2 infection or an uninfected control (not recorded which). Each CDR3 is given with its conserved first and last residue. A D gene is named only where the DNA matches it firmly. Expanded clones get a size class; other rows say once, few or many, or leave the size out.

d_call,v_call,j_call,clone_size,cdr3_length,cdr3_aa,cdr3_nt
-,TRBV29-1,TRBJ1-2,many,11,CSVGDLRGYTF,TGCAGCGTTGGAGATCTTAGAGGCTACACCTTC
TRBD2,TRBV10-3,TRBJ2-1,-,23,CAISDSGQRTSGRAYSSYNEQFF,TGTGCCATCAGTGATAGTGGGCAGCGGACTAGCGGGAGGGCCTATAGCTCCTACAATGAGCAGTTCTTC
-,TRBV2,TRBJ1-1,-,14,CASTKEGPNTEAFF,TGTGCCAGCACTAAAGAGGGACCGAACACTGAAGCTTTCTTT
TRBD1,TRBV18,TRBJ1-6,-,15,CASSPGQGNNSPLHF,TGTGCCAGCTCACCGGGACAGGGAAATAATTCACCCCTCCACTTT
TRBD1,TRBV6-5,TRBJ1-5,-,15,CASSQDRAAGQPQHF,TGTGCCAGCAGCCAGGACAGGGCGGCCGGTCAGCCCCAGCATTTT
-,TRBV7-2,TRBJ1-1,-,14,CASSLDAGSGEAFF,TGTGCCAGCAGCTTAGATGCGGGCTCGGGAGAAGCTTTCTTT
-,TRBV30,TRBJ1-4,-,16,CAWSQTRAGWNEKLFF,TGTGCCTGGAGCCAAACGAGGGCAGGGTGGAATGAAAAACTGTTTTTT
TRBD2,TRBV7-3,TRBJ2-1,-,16,CASSPTTSGRVNEQFF,TGTGCCAGCAGCCCCACGACTAGCGGGAGGGTCAATGAGCAGTTCTTC
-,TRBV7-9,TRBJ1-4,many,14,CASSPQGSNEKLFF,TGTGCCAGCAGTCCCCAGGGGAGTAATGAAAAACTGTTTTTT
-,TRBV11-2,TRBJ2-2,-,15,CASSTPGRYTGELFF,TGTGCCAGCAGCACCCCGGGACGGTACACCGGGGAGCTGTTTTTT
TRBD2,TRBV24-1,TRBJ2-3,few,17,CVTSGTSSGGGTDTQYF,TGTGTCACCAGTGGAACCTCCAGCGGGGGGGGCACAGATACGCAGTATTTT
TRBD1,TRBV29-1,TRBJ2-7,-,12,CSVGQASYEQYF,TGCAGCGTGGGACAGGCTTCCTACGAGCAGTACTTC
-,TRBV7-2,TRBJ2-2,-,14,CASSLTGHLRELFF,TGTGCCAGCAGCTTAACGGGACACCTAAGGGAGCTGTTTTTT
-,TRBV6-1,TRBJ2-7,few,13,CASSAPSLHEQYF,TGTGCCAGCAGTGCTCCTAGCCTGCACGAGCAGTACTTC
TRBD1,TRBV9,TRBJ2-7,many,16,CASSPSAGQGVYEQYF,TGTGCCAGCAGCCCGAGCGCAGGACAGGGTGTCTACGAGCAGTACTTC
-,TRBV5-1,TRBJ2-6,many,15,CASRTGTTGANVLTF,TGCGCCAGCAGGACCGGGACCACTGGGGCCAACGTCCTGACTTTC